The 16 T cell receptor beta chains reported below all come from one sample, sequenced in a study of blood T cells in healthy people across ages. A second PCR, run for roughly 7 to 11 cycles, used a sample-barcoded 5' primer plus a J-beta primer mix. TCRdb reprocessed the 5' RACE reads with MiXCR, giving one entry per CDR3 protein. The sample yields 910,000 or so distinct CDR3 sequences, about 53% seen once. The sample taken for sequencing was blood. The receptors derive from a woman aged 60 to 75 in good health.

V and J are TRBV14 and TRBJ2-7; 7 nucleotides match TRBD1. CDR3 size: 16 residues. J was trimmed by 2 bases and V by 6 bases; bases with no gene match: 13. Germline CDR1 is SGHDN and CDR2 is FVKESK. CDR3 sequence: CASSPTRQGRTYEQYF. In DNA, the CDR3 is TGTGCCAGCAGTCCCACCCGACAGGGTCGCACCTACGAGCAGTACTTC.

The V call is TRBV15, the J call TRBJ1-2, with D unresolved. The CDR3 is 14 amino acids. Trimming took 5 bases from V and 5 from J, leaving 15 bases between them. Germline V gene data show CDR1 as LNHNV and CDR2 as YYDKDF (reference sequence). The CDR3 DNA reads as TGTGCCACCAGCCTCGGCGGGTCTGGGTATGGCTACACCTTC. This translates into CATSLGGSGYGYTF.

The chain uses TRBV2 and TRBJ2-7, with 12 nucleotides matching TRBD2. Per germline, CDR1 SNHLY and CDR2 FYNNEI. This CDR3 comprises 15 residues. The J segment lost 3 bases and the V segment lost 6 bases, leaving 6 bases of the junction unmatched. Here the CDR3 DNA reads TGTGCCAGCAGGGCGACTAGCGGGAGAGGCTACGAGCAGTACTTC. It is translated as CASRATSGRGYEQYF.

CDR3 amino acids: CASSRDNGYNEQYF. In DNA form, the CDR3 reads TGTGCCAGCAGCCGCGACAATGGCTACAATGAGCAGTACTTC. The J gene is TRBJ2-7, the V gene TRBV11-2; D ambiguous. Per the germline V gene, CDR1 is SGHAT and CDR2 is FQNNGV. The V gene lost 5 bases and the J gene lost 7 bases, with 18 bases spanning the gap. The CDR3 covers 14 residues.

This clonotype was counted a few times. The chain is built from TRBV27 and TRBJ2-7, with 8 nucleotides matching TRBD2. The ends lost 6 bases at V and 6 bases at J; junction bases unmatched: 7. Germline lookup yields CDR1 MNHEY and CDR2 SMNVEV (reference sequence). This CDR3 region has 13 residues. The CDR3 DNA is TGTGCCAGCAGGCCCAGCGGGAGATTCGAGCAGTACTTC. The encoded protein is CASRPSGRFEQYF.

The chain's CDR3 is CASRTQSTDTQYF. DNA for the CDR3: TGTGCCAGCAGAACGCAAAGCACAGATACGCAGTATTTT. The chain joins TRBV6-5 to TRBJ2-3; D call uncertain. The CDR3 contains 13 residues. Germline CDR1 MNHEY, CDR2 SVGAGI. V lost 6 bases to trimming and J lost 0 bases, with 7 bases between them.

The sample holds a few counts of this clonotype. The V call is TRBV4-1, the J call TRBJ2-3, with TRBD2 matching over 13 bases. V shed 4 bases and J 0 bases; nucleotides not matched to a gene: 10. Germline CDR1 MGHRA, CDR2 YSYEKL. This CDR3 has 19 residues. In DNA form, the CDR3 reads TGCGCCAGCAGCCGCGGGACTAGCGGGGAGGGGCCTAGCACAGATACGCAGTATTTT. Translating gives CASSRGTSGEGPSTDTQYF.

In its sample, this clonotype was seen a few times. The chain joins TRBV4-2 to TRBJ2-3, with 14 bases that match TRBD2. Germline CDR1 and CDR2: LGHNA and YNFKEQ. The CDR3 covers 19 residues. Germline trimming cut 3 bases from V and 8 bases from J; bases unmatched to any gene: 16. CDR3 nucleotides: TGTGCCAGCAGCCAGGAAACCGGGACTAGCGGGAGCACTGGGGGTACGCAGTATTTT. Its protein is CASSQETGTSGSTGGTQYF.

This chain links TRBV11-2 with TRBJ2-3; TRBD2 agrees at 7 bases. J lost 5 bases, V lost 8 bases, and 1 base had no gene match. The CDR3 length is 11 residues. Germline V lookup: CDR1 SGHAT, CDR2 FQNNGV. This chain's CDR3 is CASGGGDTQYF. The CDR3 DNA reads TGTGCCAGCGGGGGGGGAGATACGCAGTATTTT.

The chain employs TRBV7-2 and TRBJ2-7; perhaps TRBD2 as D (5 bases). Gene TRBJ2-5 matches the end of the DNA better, so the J call may be wrong. CDR1 is SGHTA and CDR2 is FQGNSA in the germline V gene. This CDR3 contains 17 residues. CDR3 residues: CASSFDGGPSTAKTQYF. The CDR3 region has the DNA TGTGCCAGCTCGTTCGACGGCGGGCCAAGTACGGCGAAGACCCAGTACTTC.

The rearrangement joins TRBV10-3 to TRBJ2-1, with 14 bases identical to TRBD2. The CDR3 loop spans 19 amino acids. The V segment lost 0 bases and the J segment 3 bases; nucleotides outside the gene matches: 7. Looked up from germline, CDR1 is ENHRY and CDR2 is SYGVKD. The CDR3 spells CAISESAGGTSGSYNEQFF. CDR3 bases: TGTGCCATCAGTGAGTCGGCAGGGGGGACTAGCGGGAGCTACAATGAGCAGTTCTTC.

The rearrangement links TRBV20-1 to TRBJ2-5; D is ambiguous. The germline V and J ends were trimmed by 7 bases and 0 bases, with 12 bases remaining between them. This CDR3 has 13 amino acids. Germline CDR1 is DFQATT and CDR2 is SNEGSKA (reference sequence). CDR3 protein: CSGLQNYQETQYF. Here the CDR3 DNA reads TGCAGTGGGCTACAGAACTACCAAGAGACCCAGTACTTC.

This clonotype occurred a few times. This chain connects TRBV2 to TRBJ2-5; 7 positions agree with TRBD2. CDR1 and CDR2 from the germline V gene are SNHLY and FYNNEI. V shed 5 bases and J 5 bases; nucleotides not matched to a gene: 5. The CDR3 consists of 13 residues. CDR3 protein: CASSLERDETQYF. In DNA form, the CDR3 reads TGTGCCAGCAGTCTGGAGCGGGATGAGACCCAGTACTTC.

The J gene is TRBJ2-5, the V gene TRBV7-2; 9 positions match TRBD1. The CDR3 spans 17 residues. Germline CDR1 SGHTA, CDR2 FQGNSA. Unmatched junction bases numbered 16, after V lost 7 bases and J lost 4 bases. The CDR3, as DNA: TGTGCCAGCAAGAAGAATCCTCTCGGGACAGGGAGAGAGACCCAGTACTTC. This gives the protein CASKKNPLGTGRETQYF.

V gene TRBV25-1 combines with J gene TRBJ1-1, with D possibly TRBD1 on 5 matching bases. CDR3 length: 13 residues. In germline, CDR1 is MGHDK, CDR2 SYGVNS. Deletions cut 6 bases from V and 7 bases from J, with 15 bases between. The CDR3 nucleotides are TGTGCCAGCAGGAACCCGGGGCTAAATGAAGCTTTCTTT. It translates to CASRNPGLNEAFF.

The chain links TRBV27 to TRBJ2-4; 8 bases line up with TRBD2. This CDR3 region has 19 residues. The V gene's germline CDR1 is MNHEY and CDR2 SMNVEV (reference sequence). With V trimmed by 5 bases and J by 0 bases, 15 bases remained unmatched. CDR3 nucleotide sequence: TGTGCCAGCAGTCTTCTCAGGCTAGCGGGCCTCCTAGCCAAAAACATTCAGTACTTC. Translating it yields CASSLLRLAGLLAKNIQYF.